This TCR beta chain was found in a study of blood T cell repertoires in COVID-19. Study background: The United States, Italy and Spain provided the acute and convalescent COVID-19 samples. T cells, B-cell-depleted T cells, or PBMCs supplied cDNA or gDNA.

The ends lost 5 bases at V and 8 bases at J; junction bases unmatched: 11. CDR1 is MNHEY, CDR2 SVGEGT, per germline. The CDR3 contains 16 residues. Original processing notes: Amplification with reference gene primers provided the estimates of nucleated cell counts. TCRdb's copy holds only in-frame clones and misses some; the assay was immunoSEQ multiplex PCR. Clone size and V and J calls were adopted from that table, with D and trimming inferred from the DNA. The data hold about 250,000 clones, with 85% to 90% observed a single time. This clone was seen once. The sequenced material came from peripheral blood. This sequence joins TRBV6-2 or TRBV6-3 and TRBJ2-1; 11 positions agree with TRBD1. The sequence was collected from a man older than 75 with acute or convalescent COVID-19. CDR3 nucleotide sequence: TGTGCCAGCAGTGTCCCCCGGGACAGGGGGTTGGATGAGCAGTTCTTC. Translating it yields CASSVPRDRGLDEQFF.